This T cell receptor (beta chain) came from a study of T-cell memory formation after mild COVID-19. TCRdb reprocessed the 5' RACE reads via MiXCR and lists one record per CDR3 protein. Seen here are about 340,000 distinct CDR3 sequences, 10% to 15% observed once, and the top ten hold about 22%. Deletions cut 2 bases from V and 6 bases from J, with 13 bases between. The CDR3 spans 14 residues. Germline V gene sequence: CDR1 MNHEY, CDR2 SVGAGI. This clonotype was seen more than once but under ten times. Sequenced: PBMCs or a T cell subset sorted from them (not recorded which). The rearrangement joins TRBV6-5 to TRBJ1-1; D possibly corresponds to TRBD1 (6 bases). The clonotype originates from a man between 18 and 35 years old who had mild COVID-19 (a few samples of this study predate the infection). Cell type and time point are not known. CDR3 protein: CASSYPGAWAEAFF. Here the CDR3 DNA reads TGTGCCAGCAGTTACCCAGGGGCGTGGGCTGAAGCTTTCTTT.